This TCR beta chain was sequenced for a study of T cells after yellow fever vaccination. General study points: Reappearing after the booster were most of the clones from primary vaccination (roughly 95% CD4, around 90% CD8). The secondary T-cell response peaked on day 5, not day 15, but was weaker.

Ten or more counts support this clonotype. Antigen: not known. The CDR3 sequence is 13 residues long. Germline V gene data show CDR1 as SGHRS and CDR2 as YFSETQ. The J segment lost 4 bases and the V segment lost 7 bases, leaving 4 bases of the junction unmatched. TCRdb reprocessed the 5' RACE reads via MiXCR and lists one record per CDR3 protein. The table has under 300,000 distinct CDR3 sequences, 6.5% to 8.5% seen once. This sequence originates from a man aged 25-45 years who received the YFV17D yellow fever vaccine. V is TRBV5-1 and J is TRBJ2-1; 8 positions match TRBD1. The sequenced sample was CD4+ T cells sorted from PBMCs, obtained 15 days after the yellow fever booster vaccination. The CDR3 reads CASSRDRYNEQFF. For the CDR3, the DNA is TGCGCCAGCTCCCGGGACAGGTACAATGAGCAGTTCTTC.